Below, 4 T cell receptor beta chains from the same sample are listed, as sequenced in a study of shared clonotypes between healthy human individuals. Clones were read by immunoSEQ multiplex PCR, and TCRdb kept only the in-frame ones, dropping some. Among roughly 2.1 million clones, approximately 94% were seen once, and the ten largest hold over 1.5%. The naive CD8 population came from CD45RO-negative cells selected for CCR7, without terminally differentiated effector memory CD45RA+ cells. Sequences were obtained from naive CD8+ T cells from PBMCs. Receptors were obtained from a man younger than 35 in good health. Some clones in this sample may be carry-over from other donors' samples.

The genes are TRBV5-1 and TRBJ2-3; TRBD2 matches 10 bases. The CDR3 runs to 18 residues. Germline-derived CDR1 and CDR2 are SGHRS and YFSETQ. V dropped 3 bases and J dropped 5; count of bases not matched to a gene: 15. CDR3 sequence: CASSSVSNLAGAEDTQYF. In DNA form, the CDR3 reads TGCGCCAGCAGCTCTGTTTCGAACCTAGCGGGAGCGGAAGATACGCAGTATTTT.

This chain connects TRBV4-3 to TRBJ1-1, with D hard to call. The CDR3 contains 14 residues. Trimming took off 0 bases at V and 7 bases at J, with 12 bases between the two ends. Germline V CDR1 and CDR2: LGHNA, YSLEER. CDR3 in amino acids: CASSQDLDLGEAFF. The CDR3 nucleotides read TGCGCCAGCAGCCAAGATCTAGATCTTGGTGAAGCTTTCTTT.

This clone was seen once. The genes are TRBV5-8 and TRBJ1-2; D gene unclear. The CDR3 has 16 amino acids. Germline CDR1 reads SGHTS; CDR2 reads YDEGEE. Trimming took 5 bases from V and 5 from J, leaving 22 bases between them. CDR3 region: CASRATTVRRLYGYTF. The DNA for the CDR3 is TGTGCCAGCAGAGCGACAACTGTCCGACGCCTTTATGGCTACACCTTC.

This chain uses TRBV9 with TRBJ2-5; 14 bases agree with TRBD2. J was trimmed by 5 bases and V by 2 bases; bases with no gene match: 8. This CDR3 has 17 residues. Germline V gene data show CDR1 as SGDLS and CDR2 as YYNGEE. CDR3 residues: CASSVAGLAGAQETQYF. In DNA form, the CDR3 reads TGTGCCAGCAGCGTCGCGGGACTAGCGGGAGCTCAGGAGACCCAGTACTTC.